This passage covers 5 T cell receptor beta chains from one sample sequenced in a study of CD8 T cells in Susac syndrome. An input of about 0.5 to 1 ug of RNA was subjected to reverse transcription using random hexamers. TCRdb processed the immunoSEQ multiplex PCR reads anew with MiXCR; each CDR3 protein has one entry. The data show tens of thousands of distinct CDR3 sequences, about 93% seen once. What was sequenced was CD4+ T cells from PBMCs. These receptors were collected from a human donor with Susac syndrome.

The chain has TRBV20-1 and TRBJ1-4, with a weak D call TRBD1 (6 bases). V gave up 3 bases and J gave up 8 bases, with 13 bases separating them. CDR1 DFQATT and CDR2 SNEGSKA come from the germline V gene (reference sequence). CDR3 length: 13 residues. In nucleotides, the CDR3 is TGCAGTGCTAGTCGGGGGGCTGAAGAAAAACTGTTTTTT. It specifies CSASRGAEEKLFF.

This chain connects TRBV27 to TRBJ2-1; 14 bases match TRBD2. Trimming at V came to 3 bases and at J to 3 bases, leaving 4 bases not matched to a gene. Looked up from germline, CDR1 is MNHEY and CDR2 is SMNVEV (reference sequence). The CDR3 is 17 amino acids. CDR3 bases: TGTGCCAGCAGTTTCGGACTAGCGGGGGGTTTCTACAATGAGCAGTTCTTC. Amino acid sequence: CASSFGLAGGFYNEQFF.

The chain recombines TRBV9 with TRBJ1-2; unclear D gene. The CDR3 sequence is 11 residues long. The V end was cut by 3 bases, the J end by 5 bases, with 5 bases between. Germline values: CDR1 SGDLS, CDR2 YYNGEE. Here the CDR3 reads CASSALYGYTF. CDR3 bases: TGTGCCAGCAGCGCCCTTTATGGCTACACCTTC.

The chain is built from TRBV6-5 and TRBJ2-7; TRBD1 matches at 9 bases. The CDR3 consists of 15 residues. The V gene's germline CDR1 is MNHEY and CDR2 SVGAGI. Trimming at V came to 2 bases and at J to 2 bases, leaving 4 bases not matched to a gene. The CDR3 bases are TGTGCCAGCAGTTACCCGGGACAGGGAACCTACGAGCAGTACTTC. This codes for CASSYPGQGTYEQYF.

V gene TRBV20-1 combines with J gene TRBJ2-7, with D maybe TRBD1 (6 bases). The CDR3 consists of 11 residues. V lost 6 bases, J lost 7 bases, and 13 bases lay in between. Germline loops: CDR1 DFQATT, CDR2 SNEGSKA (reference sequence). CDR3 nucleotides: TGCAGTGCCTTGACAGGTCGGGAGCAGTACTTC. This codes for CSALTGREQYF.